Detailed here is one T cell receptor beta chain. This sample was taken from a study of shared clonotypes between healthy human individuals. The CDR3 is 14 residues long. Germline CDR1 SEHNR, CDR2 FQNEAQ (reference sequence). V was clipped by 2 bases and J by 7 bases, with 14 bases between them. Only in-frame clones appear in the TCRdb table, and some are missing; sequencing was by immunoSEQ multiplex PCR. The sample shows approximately 2.3 million clones, approximately 95% of them seen only once. This chain connects TRBV7-9 to TRBJ2-5, with unresolved D. What was sequenced was naive CD4+ T cells from PBMCs. As for subset: CD45RA+ positively selected. This clonotype was sampled from a man younger than 35 in good health. Some clones in this sample may be carry-over from other donors' samples. The CDR3 protein is CASSLSYGPGTQYF. DNA of the CDR3: TGTGCCAGCAGCTTAAGTTACGGGCCTGGGACCCAGTACTTC.